The entry that follows covers one TCR beta chain sequence. Its specificity is not known. The entry originates in a study of T-cell reconstitution after alpha-beta-depleted transplantation in children. The study, taken as a whole, reports: The authors attributed T-cell counts and diversity one year after transplant mostly to newly produced T cells. Diversity of TCRbeta at day 60 was high in some patients, arising from surviving recipient T cells and thymic progenitors.

The TCRbeta library incorporated unique molecular identifiers. TCRdb processed the PCR reads anew with MiXCR; each CDR3 protein has one entry. The sample yields 900,000 or so distinct CDR3 sequences, 16% seen once. The CDR3 length is 14 residues. In germline, CDR1 is DFQATT, CDR2 SNEGSKA (reference sequence). Germline trimming cut 6 bases from V and 5 bases from J; bases unmatched to any gene: 11. This receptor was taken from a male patient younger than 18 who had a stem cell transplant for acute lymphoblastic leukemia, so the T cells may come from the graft donor. Sequences were derived from PBMCs, mostly from graft donor cells, sampled 360 days after TCRalphabeta/CD19-depleted stem cell transplant. The chain has TRBV20-1 and TRBJ1-2; TRBD1 agrees at 8 bases. The CDR3 coding sequence is TGCAGTGCCGCCCGACAGGGACAGGCGTATGGCTACACCTTC. Residues: CSAARQGQAYGYTF.